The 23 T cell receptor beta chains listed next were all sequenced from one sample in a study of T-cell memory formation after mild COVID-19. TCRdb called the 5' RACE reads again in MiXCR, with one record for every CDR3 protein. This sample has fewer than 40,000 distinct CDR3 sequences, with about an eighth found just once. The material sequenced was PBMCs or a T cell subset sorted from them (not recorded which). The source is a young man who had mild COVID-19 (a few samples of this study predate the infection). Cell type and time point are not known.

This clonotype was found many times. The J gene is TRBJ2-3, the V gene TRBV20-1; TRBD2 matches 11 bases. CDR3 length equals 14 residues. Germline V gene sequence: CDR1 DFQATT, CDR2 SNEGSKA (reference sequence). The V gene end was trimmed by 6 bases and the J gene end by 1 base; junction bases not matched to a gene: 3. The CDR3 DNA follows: TGCAGTGCACAACTAGCGGGGGGCACAGATACGCAGTATTTT. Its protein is CSAQLAGGTDTQYF.

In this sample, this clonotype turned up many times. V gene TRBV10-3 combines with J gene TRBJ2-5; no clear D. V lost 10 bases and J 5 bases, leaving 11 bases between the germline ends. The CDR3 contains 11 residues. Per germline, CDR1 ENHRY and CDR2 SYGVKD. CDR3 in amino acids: CATGQVETQYF. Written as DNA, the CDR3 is TGTGCCACGGGCCAAGTCGAGACCCAGTACTTC.

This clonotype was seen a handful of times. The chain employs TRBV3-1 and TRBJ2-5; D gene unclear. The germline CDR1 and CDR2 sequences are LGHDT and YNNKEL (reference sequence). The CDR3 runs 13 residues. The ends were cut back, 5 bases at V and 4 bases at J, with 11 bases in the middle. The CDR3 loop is CASSVQSGETQYF. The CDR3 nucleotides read TGTGCCAGCAGCGTTCAATCCGGAGAGACCCAGTACTTC.

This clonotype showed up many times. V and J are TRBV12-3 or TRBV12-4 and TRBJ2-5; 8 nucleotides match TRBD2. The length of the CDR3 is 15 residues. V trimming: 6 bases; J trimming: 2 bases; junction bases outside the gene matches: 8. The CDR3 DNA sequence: TGTGCCAGCAGCCCGGGGGGGCCGGGGCAAGAGACCCAGTACTTC. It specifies CASSPGGPGQETQYF.

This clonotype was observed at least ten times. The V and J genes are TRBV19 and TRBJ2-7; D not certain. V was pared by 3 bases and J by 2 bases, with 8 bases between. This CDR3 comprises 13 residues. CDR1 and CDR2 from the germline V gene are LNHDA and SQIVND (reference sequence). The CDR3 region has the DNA TGTGCCAGTAGTATGCCAGGCCCCTACGAGCAGTACTTC. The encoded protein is CASSMPGPYEQYF.

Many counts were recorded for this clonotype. As DNA, the CDR3 is TGCGCCAGCAGTGAGTCGTGGACAGGGAACACCGGGGAGCTGTTTTTT. Translating gives CASSESWTGNTGELFF. This rearrangement joins TRBV10-1 to TRBJ2-2; 7 nucleotides agree with TRBD1. The CDR3 is 16 residues long. Germline V gives CDR1 WNHNN, CDR2 SYGVQD (reference sequence). J gave up 1 base and V 0 bases, and 2 bases lay outside the gene matches.

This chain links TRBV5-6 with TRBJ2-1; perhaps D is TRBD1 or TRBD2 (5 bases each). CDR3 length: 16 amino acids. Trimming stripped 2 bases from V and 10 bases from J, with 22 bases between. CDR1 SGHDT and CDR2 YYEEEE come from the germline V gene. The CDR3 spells CASSFSRGFRGVEQFF. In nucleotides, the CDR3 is TGTGCCAGCAGCTTTTCGAGGGGTTTCCGAGGCGTAGAGCAGTTCTTC. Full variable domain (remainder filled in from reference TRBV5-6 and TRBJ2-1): DAGVTQSPTHLIKTRGQQVTLRCSPKSGHDTVSWYQQALGQGPQFIFQYYEEEERQRGNFPDRFSGHQFPNYSSELNVNALLLGDSALYLCASSFSRGFRGVEQFFGPGTRLTVL.

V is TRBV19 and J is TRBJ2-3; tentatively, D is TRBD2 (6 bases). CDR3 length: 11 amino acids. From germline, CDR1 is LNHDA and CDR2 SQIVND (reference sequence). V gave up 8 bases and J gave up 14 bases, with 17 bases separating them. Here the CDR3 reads CASQRGGVGYF. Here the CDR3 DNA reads TGTGCCAGTCAGAGGGGAGGAGTAGGGTATTTT.

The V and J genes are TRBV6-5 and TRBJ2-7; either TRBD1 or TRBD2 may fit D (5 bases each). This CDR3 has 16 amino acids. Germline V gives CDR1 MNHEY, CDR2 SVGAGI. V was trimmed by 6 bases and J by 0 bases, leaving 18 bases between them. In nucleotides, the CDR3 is TGTGCCAGCAGCCCACGCCGGGACGGACTCTCCTACGAGCAGTACTTC. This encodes CASSPRRDGLSYEQYF.

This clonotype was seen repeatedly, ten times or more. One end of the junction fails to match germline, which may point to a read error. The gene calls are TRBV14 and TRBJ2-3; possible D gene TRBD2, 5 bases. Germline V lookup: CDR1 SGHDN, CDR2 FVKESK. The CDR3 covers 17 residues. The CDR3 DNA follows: TGTGCCAGCAGTCAAGGCAGCTCGACGGGAAGCACAGATACGCAGTATTTT. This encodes CASSQGSSTGSTDTQYF.

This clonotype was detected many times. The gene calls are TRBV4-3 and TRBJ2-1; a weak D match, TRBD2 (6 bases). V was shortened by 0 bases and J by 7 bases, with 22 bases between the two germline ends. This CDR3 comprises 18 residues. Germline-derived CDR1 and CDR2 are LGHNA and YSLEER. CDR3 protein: CASSQEHSGGALWNEQFF. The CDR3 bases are TGCGCCAGCAGCCAAGAACATTCCGGGGGAGCCCTTTGGAATGAGCAGTTCTTC.

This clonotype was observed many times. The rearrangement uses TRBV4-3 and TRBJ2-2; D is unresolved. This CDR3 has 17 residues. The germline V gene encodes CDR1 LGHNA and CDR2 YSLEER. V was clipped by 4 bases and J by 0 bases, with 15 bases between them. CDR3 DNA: TGCGCCAGCAGCCGGGTTTTGAGGAGAGCGAACACCGGGGAGCTGTTTTTT. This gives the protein CASSRVLRRANTGELFF.

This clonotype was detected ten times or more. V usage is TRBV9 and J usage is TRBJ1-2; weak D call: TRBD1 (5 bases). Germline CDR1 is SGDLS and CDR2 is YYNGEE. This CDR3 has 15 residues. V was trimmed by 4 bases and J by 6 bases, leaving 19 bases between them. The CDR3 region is CASSPGGRGGDGYTF. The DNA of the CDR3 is TGTGCCAGCAGCCCCGGTGGTAGGGGCGGCGATGGCTACACCTTC.

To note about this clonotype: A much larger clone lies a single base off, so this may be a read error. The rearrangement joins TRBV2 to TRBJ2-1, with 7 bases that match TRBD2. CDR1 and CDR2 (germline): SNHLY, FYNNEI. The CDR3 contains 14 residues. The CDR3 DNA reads TGTGCCAGCAGTGCGTGGGGGGGTTACAATGATCAGTTCTTC. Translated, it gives CASSAWGGYNDQFF.

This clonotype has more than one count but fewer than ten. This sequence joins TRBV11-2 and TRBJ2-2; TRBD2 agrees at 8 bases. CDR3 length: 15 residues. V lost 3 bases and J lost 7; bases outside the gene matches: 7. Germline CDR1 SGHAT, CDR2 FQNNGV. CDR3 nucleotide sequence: TGTGCCAGCAGCTTTCAGGCGGGGGGAGTCGGGGAGCTGTTTTTT. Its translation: CASSFQAGGVGELFF.

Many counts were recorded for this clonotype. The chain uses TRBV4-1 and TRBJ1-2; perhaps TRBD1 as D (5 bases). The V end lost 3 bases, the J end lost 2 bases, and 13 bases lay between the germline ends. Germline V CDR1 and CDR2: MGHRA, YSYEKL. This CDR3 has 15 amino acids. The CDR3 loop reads CASSQTTESNYGYTF. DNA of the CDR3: TGCGCCAGCAGCCAGACGACAGAATCAAACTATGGCTACACCTTC.

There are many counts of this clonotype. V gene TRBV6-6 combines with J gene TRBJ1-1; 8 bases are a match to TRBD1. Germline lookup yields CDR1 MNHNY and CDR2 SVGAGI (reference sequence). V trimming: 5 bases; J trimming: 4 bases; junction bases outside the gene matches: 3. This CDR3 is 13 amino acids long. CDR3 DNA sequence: TGTGCCAGCAGTACAGGGGGGCTCACTGAAGCTTTCTTT. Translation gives CASSTGGLTEAFF.

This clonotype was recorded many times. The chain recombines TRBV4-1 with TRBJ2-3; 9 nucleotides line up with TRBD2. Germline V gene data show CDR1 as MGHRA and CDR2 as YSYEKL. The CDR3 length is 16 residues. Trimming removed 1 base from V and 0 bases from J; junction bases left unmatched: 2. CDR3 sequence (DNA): TGCGCCAGCAGCCAAGTCGGACTAGCGAGCACAGATACGCAGTATTTT. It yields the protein CASSQVGLASTDTQYF.

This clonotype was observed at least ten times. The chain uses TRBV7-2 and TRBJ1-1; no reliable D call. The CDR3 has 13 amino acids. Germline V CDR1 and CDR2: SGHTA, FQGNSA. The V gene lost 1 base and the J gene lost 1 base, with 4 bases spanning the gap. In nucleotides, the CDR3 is TGTGCCAGCAGCTTAGGGGCGAACACTGAAGCTTTCTTT. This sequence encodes CASSLGANTEAFF.

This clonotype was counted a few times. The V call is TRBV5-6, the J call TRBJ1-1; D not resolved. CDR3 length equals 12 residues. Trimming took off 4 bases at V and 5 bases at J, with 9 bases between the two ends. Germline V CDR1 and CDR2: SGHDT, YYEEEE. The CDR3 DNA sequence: TGTGCCAGCAGCCGCAGGTGGACTGAAGCTTTCTTT. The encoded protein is CASSRRWTEAFF.

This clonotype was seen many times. As DNA, the CDR3 is TGCAGTGCCGCCGGACTAGCGGGGACTAGGCCTCAGTTCTTC. The encoded protein is CSAAGLAGTRPQFF. The chain carries TRBV20-1 and TRBJ2-1, with 12 nucleotides matching TRBD2. Trimming cost V 6 bases and J 13 bases; bases outside gene matches: 13. CDR1 is DFQATT, CDR2 SNEGSKA, per germline (reference sequence). The CDR3 loop spans 14 amino acids.

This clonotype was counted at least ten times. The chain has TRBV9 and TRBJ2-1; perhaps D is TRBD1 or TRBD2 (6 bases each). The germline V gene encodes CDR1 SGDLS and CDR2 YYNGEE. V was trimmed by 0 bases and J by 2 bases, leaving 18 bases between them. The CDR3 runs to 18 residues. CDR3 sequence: CASSVGGRGGTPYNEQFF. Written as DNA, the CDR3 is TGTGCCAGCAGCGTAGGAGGTAGAGGGGGGACCCCCTACAATGAGCAGTTCTTC.

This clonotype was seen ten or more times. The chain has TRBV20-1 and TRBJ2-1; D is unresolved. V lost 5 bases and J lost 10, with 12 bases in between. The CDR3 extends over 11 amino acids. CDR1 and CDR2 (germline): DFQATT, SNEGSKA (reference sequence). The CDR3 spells CSALGIEEQFF. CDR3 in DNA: TGCAGTGCTCTAGGAATCGAGGAGCAGTTCTTC.